The T cell receptor beta chain under discussion was sequenced for a study of T cell responses to AZD1222 COVID-19 vaccine. The V end lost 3 bases, the J end lost 4 bases, and 13 bases lay between the germline ends. Germline lookup yields CDR1 SNHLY and CDR2 FYNNEI. The CDR3 length is 16 residues. Here immunoSEQ multiplex PCR was the method, and the copy in TCRdb shows in-frame clones only, minus some. Of 25,000 to 35,000 clones in the sample, over 90% were seen once. The sequence derives from an adult in good health. The chain links TRBV2 to TRBJ1-6; D call uncertain. Here the sequenced sample was peripheral blood, taken on day 0 of AZD1222 vaccination. The CDR3, as DNA: TGTGCCAGCAGTGACCGCGGGTCAGGATATAATTCACCCCTCCACTTT. Its translation: CASSDRGSGYNSPLHF.